A single sample is the source of the 21 T cell receptor beta chains below, sequenced in a study of T cells after yellow fever vaccination. MiXCR was run by TCRdb on the 5' RACE reads, yielding one entry per CDR3 protein. The sample consists of about 550,000 distinct CDR3 sequences, approximately 21% of them appearing once. The sequences come from PBMCs, collected 15 days after the yellow fever booster vaccination. These receptor sequences come from a man in his thirties or forties who received the YFV17D yellow fever vaccine.

This sequence joins TRBV27 and TRBJ1-6, with 8 bases fitting TRBD1. CDR1 is MNHEY, CDR2 SMNVEV, per germline (reference sequence). V shed 3 bases and J 5 bases; nucleotides not matched to a gene: 3. CDR3 length equals 15 residues. The CDR3 reads CASSFGQGDNSPLHF. Written as DNA, the CDR3 is TGTGCCAGCAGTTTCGGACAGGGTGATAATTCACCCCTCCACTTT.

This clonotype appeared a few times. CDR3 nucleotide sequence: TGTGCCAGCAGCTTAGACGGCGGGAGGTACCACAATGAGCAGTTCTTC. This encodes CASSLDGGRYHNEQFF. The rearrangement joins TRBV11-3 to TRBJ2-1; 8 bases fit TRBD2. The CDR3 sequence is 16 residues long. Per germline, CDR1 SGHNT and CDR2 YENEEA. Germline trimming cut 0 bases from V and 5 bases from J; bases unmatched to any gene: 6.

This clonotype came up many times. This chain links TRBV29-1 with TRBJ2-3; D remains ambiguous. Germline CDR1 is SQVTM and CDR2 is ANQGSEA. V was clipped by 3 bases and J by 2 bases, with 6 bases between them. CDR3 length equals 12 residues. This chain's CDR3 is CSVDYATDTQYF. DNA of the CDR3: TGCAGCGTTGATTACGCCACAGATACGCAGTATTTT.

This clonotype was observed once. The rearrangement uses TRBV2 and TRBJ2-1, with 8 positions matching TRBD1. The V segment lost 4 bases and the J segment 10 bases; nucleotides outside the gene matches: 6. There are 13 residues in the CDR3. Germline V gives CDR1 SNHLY, CDR2 FYNNEI. CDR3 nucleotide sequence: TGTGCCAGCAGTGGACAGGGGTATGGAGAGCAGTTCTTC. Amino acid sequence: CASSGQGYGEQFF. Using reference TRBV2 and TRBJ2-1 for the parts outside the CDR3, the full variable domain is EPEVTQTPSHQVTQMGQEVILRCVPISNHLYFYWYRQILGQKVEFLVSFYNNEISEKSEIFDDQFSVERPDGSNFTLKIRSTKLEDSAMYFCASSGQGYGEQFFGPGTRLTVL.

The rearrangement uses TRBV12-3 or TRBV12-4 and TRBJ2-7; 8 nucleotides match TRBD1. V gave up 6 bases and J gave up 6 bases; unmatched junction bases: 10. The CDR3 has 14 residues. CDR3 sequence: CASSRGRTGGEQYF. The DNA for the CDR3 is TGTGCCAGCAGCAGAGGCCGAACAGGGGGCGAGCAGTACTTC.

The chain uses TRBV12-3 or TRBV12-4 and TRBJ2-1; TRBD1 agrees at 7 bases. The length of the CDR3 is 13 residues. V was clipped by 6 bases and J by 9 bases; unmatched bases: 8. CDR3 loop: CASSPNQGVEQFF. CDR3 DNA: TGTGCCAGCAGCCCTAACCAGGGGGTTGAGCAGTTCTTC.

This chain links TRBV28 with TRBJ2-7; possibly TRBD1 for D (6 bases). Per the germline V gene, CDR1 is MDHEN and CDR2 is SYDVKM. The CDR3 consists of 13 residues. Trimming took off 5 bases at V and 6 bases at J, with 14 bases between the two ends. CDR3 in amino acids: CASSLTQGSEQYF. The CDR3 coding sequence is TGTGCCAGCAGTCTCACACAGGGTAGCGAGCAGTACTTC.

In this sample, this clonotype turned up a few times. V gene TRBV7-2 combines with J gene TRBJ2-5, with no clear D. CDR1 is SGHTA and CDR2 is FQGNSA in the germline V gene. Deletions cut 8 bases from V and 1 base from J, with 5 bases between. This CDR3 spans 11 amino acids. This chain's CDR3 is CASGIQETQYF. The DNA of the CDR3 is TGTGCCAGCGGCATCCAAGAGACCCAGTACTTC. Drawing the rest from reference TRBV7-2 and TRBJ2-5, the complete variable domain is GAGVSQSPSNKVTEKGKDVELRCDPISGHTALYWYRQSLGQGLEFLIYFQGNSAPDKSGLPSDRFSAERTGGSVSTLTIQRTQQEDSAVYLCASGIQETQYFGPGTRLLVL.

This chain connects TRBV20-1 to TRBJ1-6; the D gene is possibly TRBD1 (5 bases). V was trimmed by 6 bases and J by 6 bases, leaving 15 bases between them. The CDR3 consists of 14 residues. Germline V gene lookup returns CDR1 DFQATT and CDR2 SNEGSKA (reference sequence). The CDR3, as DNA: TGCAGTGCCGTTAGGGGTGGGGGTAATTCACCCCTCCACTTT. Its protein product is CSAVRGGGNSPLHF.

There are many counts of this clonotype. The CDR3 DNA is TGCGCCAGCAGGGCTAGCGGTACCTACGAGCAGTACTTC. This gives the protein CASRASGTYEQYF. The gene calls are TRBV10-2 and TRBJ2-7; TRBD2 aligns across 7 bases. Germline V gene sequence: CDR1 WSHSY, CDR2 SAAADI. CDR3 length equals 13 residues. J gave up 2 bases and V 6 bases, and 4 bases lay outside the gene matches.

The gene calls are TRBV11-3 and TRBJ2-2; 10 bases match TRBD1. In germline, CDR1 is SGHNT, CDR2 YENEEA. The length of the CDR3 is 16 residues. J gave up 6 bases and V 4 bases, and 8 bases lay outside the gene matches. The CDR3 nucleotides are TGTGCCAGCAGCTCCAACCCCGGGACAGGGGCCGGGGAGCTGTTTTTT. Its protein is CASSSNPGTGAGELFF.

The chain uses TRBV27 and TRBJ2-1; 9 bases fit TRBD2. The CDR3 contains 15 residues. Germline CDR1 is MNHEY and CDR2 is SMNVEV (reference sequence). With 6 bases clipped from V and 8 bases from J, the junction kept 11 bases outside the gene matches. The CDR3 loop is CASSPRGTSFHEQFF. CDR3 nucleotide sequence: TGTGCCAGCAGCCCGAGGGGGACTAGCTTTCATGAGCAGTTCTTC.

V usage is TRBV5-1 and J usage is TRBJ2-7, with D possibly being TRBD2 (6 bases). The CDR3 contains 11 residues. Germline CDR1 and CDR2: SGHRS and YFSETQ. V lost 5 bases and J lost 5, with 8 bases in between. The CDR3 reads CASREGHEQYF. The DNA of the CDR3 is TGCGCCAGCAGGGAGGGCCACGAGCAGTACTTC.

This clonotype showed up just a few times. J is TRBJ2-7 and V is TRBV3-1, with 7 bases matching TRBD2. The CDR3 has 13 residues. Germline CDR1 and CDR2: LGHDT and YNNKEL (reference sequence). Trimming at V came to 3 bases and at J to 6 bases, leaving 5 bases not matched to a gene. CDR3 in amino acids: CASSQGGLLEQYF. The CDR3 coding sequence is TGTGCCAGCAGCCAGGGGGGGTTGCTCGAGCAGTACTTC.

Only a few counts were recorded for this clonotype. The chain links TRBV20-1 to TRBJ2-1; a weak D match, TRBD1 (6 bases). The germline gives CDR1 DFQATT, CDR2 SNEGSKA (reference sequence). The V gene lost 6 bases and the J gene lost 1 base, with 13 bases spanning the gap. The CDR3 covers 14 residues. CDR3 nucleotide sequence: TGCAGTGCACTGGGGGCGGGTTCCTACAATGAGCAGTTCTTC. This codes for CSALGAGSYNEQFF.

V usage is TRBV6-1 and J usage is TRBJ2-7; possibly TRBD2 for D (6 bases). The CDR3 is made up of 14 amino acids. The V end lost 7 bases, the J end lost 3 bases, and 16 bases lay between the germline ends. Germline V CDR1 and CDR2: MNHNS, SASEGT. CDR3 sequence reads: CASNGGYSIYEQYF. The CDR3 DNA reads as TGTGCCAGCAACGGGGGTTACTCCATCTACGAGCAGTACTTC.

The chain joins TRBV20-1 to TRBJ2-3, with 7 bases lining up with TRBD1. CDR1 is DFQATT, CDR2 SNEGSKA, per germline (reference sequence). This CDR3 has 15 residues. V gave up 0 bases and J gave up 7 bases; unmatched junction bases: 10. The DNA for the CDR3 is TGCAGTGCTAGAGAAACGACAGGGCGGATGTATACGCAGTATTTT. The encoded protein is CSARETTGRMYTQYF.

The rearrangement joins TRBV7-2 to TRBJ2-7; D possibly corresponds to TRBD2 (5 bases). Germline lookup yields CDR1 SGHTA and CDR2 FQGNSA. The CDR3 runs 14 residues. The V gene lost 0 bases and the J gene lost 7 bases, with 13 bases spanning the gap. CDR3 sequence reads: CASSLARESSEQYF. Here the CDR3 DNA reads TGTGCCAGCAGCTTAGCGAGGGAGTCGAGTGAGCAGTACTTC.

This clonotype was seen many times. The V and J genes are TRBV20-1 and TRBJ1-5; D perhaps matches TRBD1 (5 bases). V was clipped by 5 bases and J by 2 bases, with 13 bases between them. Germline V gene lookup returns CDR1 DFQATT and CDR2 SNEGSKA (reference sequence). The CDR3 has 14 amino acids. The CDR3 coding sequence is TGCAGTGCTGAGCCGGGACCTCGCAATCAGCCCCAGCATTTT. Its translation is CSAEPGPRNQPQHF.

The rearrangement uses TRBV30 and TRBJ2-7, with D possibly being TRBD2 (6 bases). V lost 2 bases to trimming and J lost 2 bases, with 16 bases between them. The germline V gene encodes CDR1 GTSNPN and CDR2 SVGIG (reference sequence). The CDR3 has 15 amino acids. The CDR3 protein is CAWSPPAGRAYEQYF. The CDR3 nucleotides read TGTGCCTGGAGTCCCCCGGCGGGAAGGGCCTACGAGCAGTACTTC.

Only a few counts were recorded for this clonotype. The CDR3 nucleotides are TGTGCCACCAGTAAAGGACAGGCCACCTACAATGAGCAGTTCTTC. Translating gives CATSKGQATYNEQFF. The chain uses TRBV24-1 and TRBJ2-1; TRBD1 matches at 7 bases. Trimming cost V 6 bases and J 2 bases; bases outside gene matches: 6. CDR1 KGHDR and CDR2 SFDVKD come from the germline V gene. The CDR3 contains 15 residues.